Below, 8 T cell receptor beta chains from the same sample are listed, as sequenced in a study of cytomegalovirus exposure and HLA in healthy donors. Profiling relied on immunoSEQ multiplex PCR, and the TCRdb table lists in-frame clones only, not all of them. Here the sample spans 150,000 to 200,000 clones, 86% being singletons. The sample taken for sequencing was PBMCs. The receptors shown here come from a woman in her twenties or thirties in good health and CMV-seronegative.

The V call is TRBV2, the J call TRBJ1-1; D gene unclear. Germline V gene data show CDR1 as SNHLY and CDR2 as FYNNEI. V shed 8 bases and J shed 0 bases, with 4 bases lying between them. The CDR3 length is 11 residues. CDR3 amino acids: CASRVNTEAFF. The CDR3 region has the DNA TGTGCCAGCCGGGTGAACACTGAAGCTTTCTTT.

V is TRBV2 and J is TRBJ2-1; 13 nucleotides match TRBD2. Losses at the gene ends were 6 bases for V and 3 bases for J; bases not matched to a gene: 8. The CDR3 runs to 17 residues. Per the germline V gene, CDR1 is SNHLY and CDR2 is FYNNEI. The CDR3 nucleotides read TGTGCCAGCAGCGCCTTGGGACTAGCGGGGAACTACAATGAGCAGTTCTTC. Protein: CASSALGLAGNYNEQFF.

The J gene is TRBJ2-1, the V gene TRBV7-3, with 8 bases aligning to TRBD2. The CDR3 sequence is 17 residues long. With 3 bases clipped from V and 6 bases from J, the junction kept 13 bases outside the gene matches. From germline, CDR1 is SGHTA and CDR2 FQGTGA. The CDR3 DNA reads TGTGCCAGCAGCTTCCCGGCGTTCGGGCTAGCGGGCAATGAGCAGTTCTTC. Translating gives CASSFPAFGLAGNEQFF.

This clone was detected once. The CDR3 reads CASSELGTRGGGYF. The CDR3 DNA reads TGTGCCAGCAGTGAACTCGGGACCCGTGGAGGAGGGTATTTT. The chain recombines TRBV2 with TRBJ2-3; D assignment may be TRBD1 or TRBD2 (5 bases each). CDR1 is SNHLY and CDR2 is FYNNEI in the germline V gene. The CDR3 consists of 14 residues. V lost 2 bases to trimming and J lost 14 bases, with 20 bases between them.

The genes are TRBV7-2 and TRBJ2-7, with 9 positions matching TRBD2. This CDR3 region has 14 residues. Germline V gene lookup returns CDR1 SGHTA and CDR2 FQGNSA. V was pared by 10 bases and J by 3 bases, with 10 bases of the junction left unmatched. Here the CDR3 reads CATKPGLAFYEQYF. For the CDR3, the DNA is TGTGCCACCAAGCCGGGACTAGCTTTCTACGAGCAGTACTTC.

This rearrangement joins TRBV5-1 to TRBJ2-3, with a weak D call TRBD2 (5 bases). The CDR3 has 16 residues. CDR1 SGHRS and CDR2 YFSETQ come from the germline V gene. Trimming stripped 0 bases from V and 0 bases from J, with 11 bases between. CDR3 sequence reads: CASSLAGPGSTDTQYF. In DNA, the CDR3 is TGCGCCAGCAGCTTGGCCGGTCCGGGAAGCACAGATACGCAGTATTTT.

The CDR3 region is CASSVDASGILGETQYF. The CDR3 nucleotides are TGTGCCAGCAGCGTAGATGCTAGCGGGATCCTAGGGGAGACCCAGTACTTC. V is TRBV9 and J is TRBJ2-5; 9 bases map to TRBD2. V shed 0 bases, J shed 5 bases, and the junction held 11 bases outside the gene matches. This CDR3 comprises 17 residues. CDR1 SGDLS and CDR2 YYNGEE come from the germline V gene.

The V and J genes are TRBV15 and TRBJ2-7; 11 bases align to TRBD2. The J segment lost 1 base and the V segment lost 6 bases, leaving 5 bases of the junction unmatched. Germline V gene data show CDR1 as LNHNV and CDR2 as YYDKDF (reference sequence). The CDR3 spans 15 residues. CDR3: CATREGTSGSYEQYF. The CDR3 DNA is TGTGCCACCAGAGAAGGGACTAGCGGATCCTACGAGCAGTACTTC.